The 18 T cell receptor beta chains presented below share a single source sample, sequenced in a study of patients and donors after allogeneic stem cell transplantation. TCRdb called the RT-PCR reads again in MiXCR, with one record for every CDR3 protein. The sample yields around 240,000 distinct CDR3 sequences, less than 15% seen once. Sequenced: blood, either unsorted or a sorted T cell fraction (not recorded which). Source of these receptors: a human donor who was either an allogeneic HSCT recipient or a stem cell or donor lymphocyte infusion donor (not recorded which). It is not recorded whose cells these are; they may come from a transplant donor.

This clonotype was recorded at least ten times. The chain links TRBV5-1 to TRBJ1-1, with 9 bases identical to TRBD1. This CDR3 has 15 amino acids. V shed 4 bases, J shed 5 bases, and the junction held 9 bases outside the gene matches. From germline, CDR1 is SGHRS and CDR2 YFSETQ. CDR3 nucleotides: TGCGCCAGCAGCCCGCGGACAGGGGACGGTACTGAAGCTTTCTTT. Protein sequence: CASSPRTGDGTEAFF.

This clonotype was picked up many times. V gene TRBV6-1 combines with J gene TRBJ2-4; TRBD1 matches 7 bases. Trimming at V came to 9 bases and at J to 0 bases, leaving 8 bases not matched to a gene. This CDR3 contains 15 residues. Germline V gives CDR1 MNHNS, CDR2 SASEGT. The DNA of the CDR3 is TGTGCCAGTTTCACAGGGGTACTAGCCAAAAACATTCAGTACTTC. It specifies CASFTGVLAKNIQYF.

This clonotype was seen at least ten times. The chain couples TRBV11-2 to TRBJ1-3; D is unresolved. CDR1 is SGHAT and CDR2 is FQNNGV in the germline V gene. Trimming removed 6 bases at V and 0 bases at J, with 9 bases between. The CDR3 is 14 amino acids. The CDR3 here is CASRVRSSGNTIYF. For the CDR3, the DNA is TGTGCCAGCAGGGTTCGAAGCTCTGGAAACACCATATATTTT.

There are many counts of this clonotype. The CDR3 nucleotides read TGTGCCAGCAGTCGAATCAGGGTATATGAGCAGTTCTTC. It encodes CASSRIRVYEQFF. The genes are TRBV12-3 or TRBV12-4 and TRBJ2-1, with D possibly matching TRBD1 (5 bases). Trimming stripped 5 bases from V and 8 bases from J, with 13 bases between. CDR3 length: 13 residues.

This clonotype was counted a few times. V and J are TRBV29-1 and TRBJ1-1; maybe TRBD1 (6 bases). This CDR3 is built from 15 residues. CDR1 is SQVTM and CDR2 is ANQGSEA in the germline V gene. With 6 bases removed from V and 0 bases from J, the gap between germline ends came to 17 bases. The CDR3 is CSVIRTGFMNTEAFF. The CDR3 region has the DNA TGCAGCGTCATCCGTACAGGGTTTATGAACACTGAAGCTTTCTTT.

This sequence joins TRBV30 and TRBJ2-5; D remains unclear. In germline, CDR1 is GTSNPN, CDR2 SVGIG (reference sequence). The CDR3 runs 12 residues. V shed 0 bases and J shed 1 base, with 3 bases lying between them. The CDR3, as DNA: TGTGCCTGGAGTGTGCGCCAAGAGACCCAGTACTTC. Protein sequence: CAWSVRQETQYF.

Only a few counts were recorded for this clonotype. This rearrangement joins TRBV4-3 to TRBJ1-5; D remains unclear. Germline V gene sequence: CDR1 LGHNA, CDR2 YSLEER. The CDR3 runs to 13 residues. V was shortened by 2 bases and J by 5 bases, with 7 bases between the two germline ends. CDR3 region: CASSQQRYQPQHF. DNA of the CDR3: TGCGCCAGCAGCCAACAGCGGTATCAGCCCCAGCATTTT.

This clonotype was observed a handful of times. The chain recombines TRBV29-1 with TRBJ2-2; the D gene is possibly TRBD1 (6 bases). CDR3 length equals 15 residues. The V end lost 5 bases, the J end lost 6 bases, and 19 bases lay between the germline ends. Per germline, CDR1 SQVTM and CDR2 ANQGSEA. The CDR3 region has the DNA TGCAGCGTTTCCACCGCAGGGGACCGGGCCGGGGAGCTGTTTTTT. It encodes CSVSTAGDRAGELFF.

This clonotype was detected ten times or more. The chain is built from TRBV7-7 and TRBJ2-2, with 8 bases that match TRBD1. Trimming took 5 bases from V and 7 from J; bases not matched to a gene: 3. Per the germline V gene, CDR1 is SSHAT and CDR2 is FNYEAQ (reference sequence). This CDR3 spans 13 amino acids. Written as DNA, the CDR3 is TGTGCCAGCAGCCCCAGGGGGCTCGGGGAGCTGTTTTTT. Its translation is CASSPRGLGELFF. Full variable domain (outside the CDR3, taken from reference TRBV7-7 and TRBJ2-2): GAGVSQSPRYKVTKRGQDVTLRCDPISSHATLYWYQQALGQGPEFLTYFNYEAQPDKSGLPSDRFSAERPEGSISTLTIQRTEQRDSAMYRCASSPRGLGELFFGEGSRLTVL.

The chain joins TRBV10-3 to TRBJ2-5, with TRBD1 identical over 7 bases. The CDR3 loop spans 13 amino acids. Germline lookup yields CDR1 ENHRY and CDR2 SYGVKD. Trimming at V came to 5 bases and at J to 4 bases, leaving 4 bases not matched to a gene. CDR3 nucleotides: TGTGCCATCAGTTCCTCAGGGGGAGAGACCCAGTACTTC. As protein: CAISSSGGETQYF.

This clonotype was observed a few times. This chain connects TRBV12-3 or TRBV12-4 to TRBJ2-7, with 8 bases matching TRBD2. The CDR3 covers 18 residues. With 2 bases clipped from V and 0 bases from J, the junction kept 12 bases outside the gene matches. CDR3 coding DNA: TGTGCCAGCAGTTTAATTGGTCTAGGCGGGGGGAGCTCCTACGAGCAGTACTTC. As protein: CASSLIGLGGGSSYEQYF.

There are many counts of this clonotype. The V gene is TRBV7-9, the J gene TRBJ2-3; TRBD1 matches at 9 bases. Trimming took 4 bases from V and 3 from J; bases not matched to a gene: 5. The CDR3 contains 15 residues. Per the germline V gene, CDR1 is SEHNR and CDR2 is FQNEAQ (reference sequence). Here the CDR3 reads CASSSDRGWTDTQYF. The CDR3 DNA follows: TGTGCCAGCAGCTCGGACAGGGGCTGGACAGATACGCAGTATTTT.

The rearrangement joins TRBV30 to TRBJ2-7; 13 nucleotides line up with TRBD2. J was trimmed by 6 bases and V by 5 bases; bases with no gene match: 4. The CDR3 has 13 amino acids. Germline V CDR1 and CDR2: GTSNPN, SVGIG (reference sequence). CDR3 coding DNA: TGTGCCTGGGCGGGACTAGCGGGACGCGAGCAGTACTTC. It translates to CAWAGLAGREQYF.

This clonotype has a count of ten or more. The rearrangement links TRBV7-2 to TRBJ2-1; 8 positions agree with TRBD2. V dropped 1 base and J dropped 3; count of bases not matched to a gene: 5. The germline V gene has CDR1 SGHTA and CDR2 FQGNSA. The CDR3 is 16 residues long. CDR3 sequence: CASSLESGGSYNEQFF. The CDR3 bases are TGTGCCAGCAGCTTAGAGTCGGGAGGGAGCTACAATGAGCAGTTCTTC.

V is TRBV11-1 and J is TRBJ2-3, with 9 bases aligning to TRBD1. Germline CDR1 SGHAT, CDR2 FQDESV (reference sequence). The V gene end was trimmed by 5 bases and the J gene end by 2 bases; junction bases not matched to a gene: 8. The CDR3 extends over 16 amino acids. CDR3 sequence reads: CASSPGTGITTDTQYF. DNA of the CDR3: TGTGCCAGCAGCCCCGGGACAGGGATAACCACAGATACGCAGTATTTT.

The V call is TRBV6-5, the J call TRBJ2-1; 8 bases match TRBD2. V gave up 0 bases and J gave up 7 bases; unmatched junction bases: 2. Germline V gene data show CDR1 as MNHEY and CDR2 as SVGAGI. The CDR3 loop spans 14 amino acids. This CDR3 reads CASSYSGTRNEQFF. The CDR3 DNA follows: TGTGCCAGCAGTTACTCGGGGACTAGGAATGAGCAGTTCTTC.

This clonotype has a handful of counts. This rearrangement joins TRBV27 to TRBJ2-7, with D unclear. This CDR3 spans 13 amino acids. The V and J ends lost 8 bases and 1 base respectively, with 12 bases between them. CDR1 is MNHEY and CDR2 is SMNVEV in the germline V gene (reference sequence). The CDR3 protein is CASGPLGSYEQYF. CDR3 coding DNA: TGTGCCAGCGGCCCGCTGGGTTCCTACGAGCAGTACTTC.

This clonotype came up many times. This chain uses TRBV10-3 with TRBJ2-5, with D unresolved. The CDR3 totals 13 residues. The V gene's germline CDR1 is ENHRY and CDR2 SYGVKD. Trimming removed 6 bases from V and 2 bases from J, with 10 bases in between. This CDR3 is CAISGHEQETQYF. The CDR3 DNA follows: TGTGCCATCAGCGGGCACGAACAAGAGACCCAGTACTTC.